What follows are 3 T cell receptor beta chains derived from one specimen sequenced in a study of blood T cell repertoires in COVID-19. The repertoire was sequenced with immunoSEQ multiplex PCR; TCRdb's copy has only in-frame clones and lacks some. Of about 250,000 clones listed, approximately 83% are singletons. The sequenced sample consisted of peripheral blood. Source of these receptors: a man older than 75 with acute or convalescent COVID-19.

The J gene is TRBJ1-4, the V gene TRBV23-1; D possibly corresponds to TRBD1 (6 bases). TRBV23-1 is known as an ORF, though its function is uncertain. The CDR3 sequence is 15 residues long. Trimming took off 0 bases at V and 8 bases at J, with 13 bases between the two ends. The CDR3 DNA reads as TGCGCCAGCAGTCAATCGATGGACAGAGGGGAAAAACTGTTTTTT. Protein sequence: CASSQSMDRGEKLFF.

The rearrangement uses TRBV5-1 and TRBJ2-7, with unresolved D. Germline V lookup: CDR1 SGHRS, CDR2 YFSETQ. Trimming cost V 5 bases and J 2 bases, with 23 bases left between them. The length of the CDR3 is 17 residues. CDR3 nucleotides: TGCGCCAGCAGTTCAACCACCTTGGTAGATGCCACCTACGAGCAGTACTTC. It encodes CASSSTTLVDATYEQYF.

This rearrangement joins TRBV19 to TRBJ1-5; tentatively, D is TRBD1 (5 bases). This CDR3 region has 16 residues. V was shortened by 7 bases and J by 0 bases, with 16 bases between the two germline ends. Per germline, CDR1 LNHDA and CDR2 SQIVND (reference sequence). The chain's CDR3 is CASTSTGVYSNQPQHF. The CDR3, as DNA: TGTGCCAGTACCTCTACAGGTGTTTATAGCAATCAGCCCCAGCATTTT. The entire variable domain, with the rest obtained from reference TRBV19 and TRBJ1-5, is as follows: DGGITQSPKYLFRKEGQNVTLSCEQNLNHDAMYWYRQDPGQGLRLIYYSQIVNDFQKGDIAEGYSVSREKKESFPLTVTSAQKNPTAFYLCASTSTGVYSNQPQHFGDGTRLSIL.